These 9 T cell receptor beta chains were all obtained from the same sample, sequenced in a study of regulatory T cells in long-lasting Graves disease. Investigators prepared the TCR beta libraries by applying iRepertoire HTBI primers and Arm-PCR of CDR3 regions. TCRdb re-derived calls from the multiplex PCR reads in MiXCR, one entry per CDR3 protein. The sample lists some 460,000 distinct CDR3 sequences; 16% were seen once. Regarding time point: newly diagnosed GD, antithyroid drugs for less than 3 months. The TCR library was prepared using RNA isolated from PBMCs. The data also belong to a second study, concerning T cells in Graves' hyperthyroidism and ophthalmopathy.

Sequenced here: peripheral blood mononuclear cells (PBMCs), sampled at new diagnosis, from a patient treated with antithyroid drugs. Receptors were obtained from a man aged 35-49 years with Graves disease.

On this clonotype: This could be a read error, since a much larger clone is one nucleotide away. The chain is built from TRBV27 and TRBJ2-4; D not resolved. The V gene's germline CDR1 is MNHEY and CDR2 SMNVEV (reference sequence). The CDR3 totals 15 residues. Trimming stripped 4 bases from V and 0 bases from J, with 10 bases between. DNA of the CDR3: TGTGCCAGCAGTTCCCTCGTACTAGCCAAAAACATTCAGTACTTC. Protein: CASSSLVLAKNIQYF.

The rearrangement joins TRBV11-2 to TRBJ2-3; 9 bases fit TRBD2. V was clipped by 5 bases and J by 0 bases; unmatched bases: 9. Germline CDR1 reads SGHAT; CDR2 reads FQNNGV. The CDR3 is 17 amino acids. The CDR3 region has the DNA TGTGCCAGCAGCCTGTTTAGAGCGGGAGGCAGCACAGATACGCAGTATTTT. This encodes CASSLFRAGGSTDTQYF.

This clonotype was counted many times. The chain links TRBV12-3 or TRBV12-4 to TRBJ1-1; 9 positions agree with TRBD1. V lost 8 bases and J lost 5; bases outside the gene matches: 9. The CDR3 sequence is 14 residues long. CDR3 bases: TGTGCCAGCGTTACAGGGGGCGGTTGGACTGAAGCTTTCTTT. As protein: CASVTGGGWTEAFF.

This chain joins TRBV14 and TRBJ2-5; 9 bases are a match to TRBD2. CDR1 and CDR2 (germline): SGHDN, FVKESK. The CDR3 has 16 amino acids. V shed 0 bases and J 5 bases; nucleotides not matched to a gene: 7. The CDR3 DNA sequence: TGTGCCAGCAGCCAAGAGTTAGCGGGAGTTGGGGAGACCCAGTACTTC. It specifies CASSQELAGVGETQYF.

In its sample, this clonotype was seen many times. The rearrangement joins TRBV20-1 to TRBJ2-1; 7 bases map to TRBD2. V gave up 1 base and J gave up 6 bases; unmatched junction bases: 9. This CDR3 spans 15 amino acids. Germline V gene lookup returns CDR1 DFQATT and CDR2 SNEGSKA (reference sequence). CDR3 sequence reads: CSARAARELGNEQFF. The CDR3, as DNA: TGCAGTGCTAGAGCTGCGCGGGAGCTTGGCAATGAGCAGTTCTTC.

This clonotype appeared many times. This chain joins TRBV5-6 and TRBJ2-7; weak D call: TRBD2 (5 bases). This CDR3 contains 12 residues. Germline CDR1 is SGHDT and CDR2 is YYEEEE. V was cut by 3 bases and J by 2 bases, with 6 bases left in between. The CDR3 is CASSSGTYEQYF. CDR3 sequence (DNA): TGTGCCAGCAGCTCCGGGACCTACGAGCAGTACTTC.

This clonotype appeared many times. V gene TRBV7-2 combines with J gene TRBJ2-1; tentatively, D is TRBD2 (5 bases). The germline V gene has CDR1 SGHTA and CDR2 FQGNSA. The CDR3 has 12 amino acids. The V end was cut by 2 bases, the J end by 7 bases, with 6 bases between. CDR3 in DNA: TGTGCCAGCAGCTTAAGCGGTAATGAGCAGTTCTTC. Protein: CASSLSGNEQFF.

This clonotype was counted many times. This chain connects TRBV11-1 to TRBJ2-7; perhaps TRBD1 as D (6 bases). With 5 bases removed from V and 5 bases from J, the gap between germline ends came to 19 bases. CDR3 size: 15 residues. Germline loops: CDR1 SGHAT, CDR2 FQDESV (reference sequence). Here the CDR3 DNA reads TGTGCCAGCAGCGAGAGGGGGAATGATCTCGACGAGCAGTACTTC. Amino acids: CASSERGNDLDEQYF.

The rearrangement links TRBV6-2 or TRBV6-3 to TRBJ2-7; TRBD2 matches at 8 bases. Per the germline V gene, CDR1 is MNHEY and CDR2 is SVGEGT. V dropped 9 bases and J dropped 0; count of bases not matched to a gene: 1. CDR3 length equals 12 residues. Here the CDR3 DNA reads TGTGCCAGTAGCGGGAACTCCTACGAGCAGTACTTC. This gives the protein CASSGNSYEQYF.